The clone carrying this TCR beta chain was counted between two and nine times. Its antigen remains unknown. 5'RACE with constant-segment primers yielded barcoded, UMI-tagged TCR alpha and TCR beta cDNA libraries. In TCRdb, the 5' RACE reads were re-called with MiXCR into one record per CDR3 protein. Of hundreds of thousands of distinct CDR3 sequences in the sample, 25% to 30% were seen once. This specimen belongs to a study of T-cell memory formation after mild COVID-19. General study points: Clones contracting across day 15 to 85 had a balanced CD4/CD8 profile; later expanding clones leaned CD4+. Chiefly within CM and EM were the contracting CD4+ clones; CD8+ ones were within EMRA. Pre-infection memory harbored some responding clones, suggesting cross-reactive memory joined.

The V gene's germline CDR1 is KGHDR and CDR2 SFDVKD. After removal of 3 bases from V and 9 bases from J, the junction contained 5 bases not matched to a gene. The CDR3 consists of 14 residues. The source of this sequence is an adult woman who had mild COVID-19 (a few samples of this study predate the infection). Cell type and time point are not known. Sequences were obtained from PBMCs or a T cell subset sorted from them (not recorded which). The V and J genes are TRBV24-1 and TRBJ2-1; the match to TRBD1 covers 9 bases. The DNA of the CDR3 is TGTGCCACCAGTGATGTCGGACAGGGGACTGAGCAGTTCTTC. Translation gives CATSDVGQGTEQFF.